These T cell receptor beta chains were read from a single sample in a study of blood T cell repertoires in COVID-19. Profiling relied on immunoSEQ multiplex PCR, and the TCRdb table lists in-frame clones only, not all of them. Among around 250,000 clones listed, around 87% were seen once. Material: PBMCs or T cells enriched from blood (not recorded which). The receptors were gathered from a woman aged 50 to 60 who had recovered from COVID-19. CDR3s include the opening cysteine and the closing phenylalanine or tryptophan.

V: TRBV21-1
J: TRBJ2-3
CDR3: CASSNRLAGDTQYF

V: TRBV2
J: TRBJ2-7
CDR3: CASSQGPSGAREQYF

V: TRBV11-1
J: TRBJ2-3
CDR3: CASSLASRAVDTQYF

V: TRBV2
J: TRBJ2-1
CDR3: CASSESGTSGYNEQFF

V: TRBV6-2/TRBV6-3
J: TRBJ2-7
CDR3: CASSNPSPFASGTQYEQYF

V: TRBV18
J: TRBJ2-5
CDR3: CASSRTGTVQETQYF

V: TRBV7-3
J: TRBJ2-6
CDR3: CASSPRVYRDQSSGANVLTF

V: TRBV9
J: TRBJ1-6
CDR3: CASSGPGQGLSPLHF

V: TRBV5-8
J: TRBJ2-7
CDR3: CASSGGTGENTYEQYF

V: TRBV23-1
J: TRBJ2-1
CDR3: CASRPPGLTRKPRFF

V: TRBV7-2
J: TRBJ2-3
CDR3: CASSPSSGTFTDTQYF

V: TRBV5-1
J: TRBJ1-4
CDR3: CASSLGGFNEKLFF

V: TRBV7-2
J: TRBJ2-3
CDR3: CASSSHRTDTQYF

V: TRBV28
J: TRBJ1-5
CDR3: CASSLGGQPQHF

V: TRBV7-9
J: TRBJ1-4
CDR3: CASSFQGAIPPSTNEKLFF

V: TRBV2
J: TRBJ2-1
CDR3: CASRRTSGVYNEQFF

V: TRBV16
J: TRBJ1-2
CDR3: CASSLGDRANYGYTF